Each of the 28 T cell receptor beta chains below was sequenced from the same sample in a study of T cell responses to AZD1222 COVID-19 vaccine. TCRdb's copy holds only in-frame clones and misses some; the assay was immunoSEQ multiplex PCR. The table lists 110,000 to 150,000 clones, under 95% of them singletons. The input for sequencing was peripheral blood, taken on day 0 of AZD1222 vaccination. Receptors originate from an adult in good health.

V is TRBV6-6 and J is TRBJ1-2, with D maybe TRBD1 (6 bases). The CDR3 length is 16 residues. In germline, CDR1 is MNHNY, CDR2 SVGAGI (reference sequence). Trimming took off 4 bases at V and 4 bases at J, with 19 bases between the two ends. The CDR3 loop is CASSSPGGALGYGYTF. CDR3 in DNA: TGTGCCAGCAGTTCCCCGGGGGGGGCGCTGGGCTATGGCTACACCTTC.

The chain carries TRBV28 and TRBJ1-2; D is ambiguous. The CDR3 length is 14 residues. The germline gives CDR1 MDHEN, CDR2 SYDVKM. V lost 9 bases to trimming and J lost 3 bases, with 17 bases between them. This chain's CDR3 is CARILDDLYYGYTF. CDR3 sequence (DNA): TGTGCCAGGATTCTCGATGATTTGTACTATGGCTACACCTTC.

CDR3 sequence: CASEGTGELFF. The CDR3 DNA reads as TGTGCCAGCGAGGGGACCGGGGAGCTGTTTTTT. The chain is built from TRBV6-6 and TRBJ2-2; TRBD1 or TRBD2 may be the D gene (5 bases each). The ends were cut back, 8 bases at V and 5 bases at J, with 6 bases in the middle. Germline CDR1 MNHNY, CDR2 SVGAGI (reference sequence). This CDR3 region has 11 residues.

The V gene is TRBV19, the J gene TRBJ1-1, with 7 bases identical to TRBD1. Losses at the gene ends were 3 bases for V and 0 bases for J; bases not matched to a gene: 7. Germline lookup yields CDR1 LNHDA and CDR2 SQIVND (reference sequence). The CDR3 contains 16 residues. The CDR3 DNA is TGTGCCAGTAGTATTAGAAAGGGGGCTATGAACACTGAAGCTTTCTTT. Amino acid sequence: CASSIRKGAMNTEAFF.

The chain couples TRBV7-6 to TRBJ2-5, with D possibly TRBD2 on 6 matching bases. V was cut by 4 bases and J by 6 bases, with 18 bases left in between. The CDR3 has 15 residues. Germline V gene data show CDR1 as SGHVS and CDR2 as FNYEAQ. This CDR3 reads CASSYTQGLEKTQYF. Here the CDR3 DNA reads TGTGCCAGCAGCTACACCCAGGGACTGGAAAAGACCCAGTACTTC.

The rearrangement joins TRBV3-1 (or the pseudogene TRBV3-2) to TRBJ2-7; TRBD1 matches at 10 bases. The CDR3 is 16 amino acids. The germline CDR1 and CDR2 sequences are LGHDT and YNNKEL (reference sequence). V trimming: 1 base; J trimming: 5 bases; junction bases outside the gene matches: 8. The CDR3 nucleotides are TGTGCCAGCAGCCAAGTCTCCGGGACAGGGGTCCACGAGCAGTACTTC. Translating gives CASSQVSGTGVHEQYF.

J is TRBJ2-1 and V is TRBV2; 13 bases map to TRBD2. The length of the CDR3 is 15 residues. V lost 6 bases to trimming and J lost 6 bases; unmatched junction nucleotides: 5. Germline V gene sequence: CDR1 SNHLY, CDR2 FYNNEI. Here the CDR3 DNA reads TGTGCCAGCAGCCTTACTAGCGGGGGGGCCAATGAGCAGTTCTTC. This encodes CASSLTSGGANEQFF.

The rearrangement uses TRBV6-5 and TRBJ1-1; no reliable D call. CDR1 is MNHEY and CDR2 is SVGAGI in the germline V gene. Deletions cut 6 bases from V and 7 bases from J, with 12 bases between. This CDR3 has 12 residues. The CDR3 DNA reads TGTGCCAGCAGCTACACTTCGGATGAAGCTTTCTTT. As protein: CASSYTSDEAFF.

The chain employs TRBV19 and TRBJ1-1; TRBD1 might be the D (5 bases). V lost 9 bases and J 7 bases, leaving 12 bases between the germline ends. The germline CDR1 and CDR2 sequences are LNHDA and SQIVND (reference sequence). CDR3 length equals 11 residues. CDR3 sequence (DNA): TGTGCCAGCCGGGACGCTCGTGAAGCTTTCTTT. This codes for CASRDAREAFF.

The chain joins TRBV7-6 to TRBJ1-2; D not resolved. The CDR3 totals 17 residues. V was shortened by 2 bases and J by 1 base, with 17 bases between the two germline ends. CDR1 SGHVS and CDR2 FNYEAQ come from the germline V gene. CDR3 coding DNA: TGTGCCAGCAGCTTAAGTGAGGCCTCTCCTCTTAACTATGGCTACACCTTC. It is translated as CASSLSEASPLNYGYTF.

CDR3 nucleotide sequence: TGTGCCAGCAGTGAAATATTGTGGGAGAGCTCCTATAATTCACCCCTCCACTTT. Encoded protein: CASSEILWESSYNSPLHF. The chain combines TRBV2 with TRBJ1-6; no firm D call. This CDR3 spans 18 amino acids. In germline, CDR1 is SNHLY, CDR2 FYNNEI. Trimming left V 2 bases short and J 0 bases short, with 14 bases between.

CDR3: CASRVSIGGQPQHF. The CDR3 coding sequence is TGTGCCAGCAGGGTGAGCATTGGAGGTCAGCCCCAGCATTTT. This rearrangement joins TRBV28 to TRBJ1-5; D remains unclear. CDR1 and CDR2 from the germline V gene are MDHEN and SYDVKM. V was shortened by 6 bases and J by 6 bases, with 15 bases between the two germline ends. The CDR3 is 14 amino acids.

The CDR3 coding sequence is TGTGCCACCAGCAAGGGGGGGTGGGACACTGAAGCTTTCTTT. Its protein product is CATSKGGWDTEAFF. The chain links TRBV15 to TRBJ1-1; a weak D match, TRBD1 (6 bases). Trimming pared 4 bases from V and 3 bases from J, leaving 12 bases between. The CDR3 is 14 residues long. Germline lookup yields CDR1 LNHNV and CDR2 YYDKDF (reference sequence).

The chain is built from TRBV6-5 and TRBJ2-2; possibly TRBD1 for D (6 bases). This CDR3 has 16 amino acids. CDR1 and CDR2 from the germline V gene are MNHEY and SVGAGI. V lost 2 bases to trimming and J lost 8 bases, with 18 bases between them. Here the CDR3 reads CASSYLRGSSYGELFF. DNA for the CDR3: TGTGCCAGCAGTTACCTGAGGGGGTCTAGTTATGGGGAGCTGTTTTTT.

CDR3: CASSSWDRGLSPLHF. The DNA for the CDR3 is TGTGCCAGCAGCTCCTGGGACAGGGGGCTTTCACCCCTCCACTTT. The chain joins TRBV9 to TRBJ1-6; 12 bases match TRBD1. The V and J ends lost 4 bases and 9 bases, in that order; junction bases with no gene match: 5. In germline, CDR1 is SGDLS, CDR2 YYNGEE. CDR3 length: 15 residues.

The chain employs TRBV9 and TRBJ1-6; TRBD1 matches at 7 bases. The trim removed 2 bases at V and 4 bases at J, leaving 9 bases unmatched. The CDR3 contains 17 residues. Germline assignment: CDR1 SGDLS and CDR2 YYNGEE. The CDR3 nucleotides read TGTGCCAGCAGCGTGACCCGGACAGGAGGATATAATTCACCCCTCCACTTT. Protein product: CASSVTRTGGYNSPLHF.

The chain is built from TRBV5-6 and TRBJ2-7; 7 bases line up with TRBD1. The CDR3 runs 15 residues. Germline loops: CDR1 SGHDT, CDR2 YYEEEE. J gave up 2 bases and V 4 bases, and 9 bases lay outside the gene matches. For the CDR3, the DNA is TGTGCCAGCAGCCACGGACAGGTCGGCCCCTACGAGCAGTACTTC. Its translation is CASSHGQVGPYEQYF.

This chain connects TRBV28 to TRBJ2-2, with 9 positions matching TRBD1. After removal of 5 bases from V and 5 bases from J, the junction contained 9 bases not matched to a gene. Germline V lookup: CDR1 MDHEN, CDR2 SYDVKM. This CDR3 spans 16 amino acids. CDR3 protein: CASSALDRGMTGELFF. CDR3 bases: TGTGCCAGCAGTGCCTTGGACAGGGGTATGACCGGGGAGCTGTTTTTT. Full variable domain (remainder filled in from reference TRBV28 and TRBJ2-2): DVKVTQSSRYLVKRTGEKVFLECVQDMDHENMFWYRQDPGLGLRLIYFSYDVKMKEKGDIPEGYSVSREKKERFSLILESASTNQTSMYLCASSALDRGMTGELFFGEGSRLTVL.

In DNA, the CDR3 is TGTGCCAGCAGCCAAGATTTAGACGCTATCCAACGGGGCTACACCTTC. Its translation is CASSQDLDAIQRGYTF. This chain links TRBV4-2 with TRBJ1-2; D gene unclear. Germline V lookup: CDR1 LGHNA, CDR2 YNFKEQ. The V end was cut by 0 bases, the J end by 8 bases, with 19 bases between. The CDR3 sequence is 16 residues long.

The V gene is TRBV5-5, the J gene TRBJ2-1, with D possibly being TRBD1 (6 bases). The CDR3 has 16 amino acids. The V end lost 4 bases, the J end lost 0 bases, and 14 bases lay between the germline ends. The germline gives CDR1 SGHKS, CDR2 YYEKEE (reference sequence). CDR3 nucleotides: TGTGCCAGCAGCAATACAGGGACCTACTCCTACAATGAGCAGTTCTTC. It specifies CASSNTGTYSYNEQFF. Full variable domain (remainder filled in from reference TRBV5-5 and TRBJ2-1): DAGVTQSPTHLIKTRGQQVTLRCSPISGHKSVSWYQQVLGQGPQFIFQYYEKEERGRGNFPDRFSARQFPNYSSELNVNALLLGDSALYLCASSNTGTYSYNEQFFGPGTRLTVL.

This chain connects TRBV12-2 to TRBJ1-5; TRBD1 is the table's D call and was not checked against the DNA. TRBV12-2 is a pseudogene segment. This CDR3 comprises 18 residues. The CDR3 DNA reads TGTGCAAGTCGCTTTCTTAGAGATCACGGACAGACCCATCAGCCCCAGCATTTT. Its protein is CASRFLRDHGQTHQPQHF.

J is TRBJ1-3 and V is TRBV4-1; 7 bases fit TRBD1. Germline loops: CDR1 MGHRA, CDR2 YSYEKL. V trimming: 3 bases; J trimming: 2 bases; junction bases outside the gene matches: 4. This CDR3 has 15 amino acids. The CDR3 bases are TGCGCCAGCAGCCACCCGACAGGGACTGGAAACACCATATATTTT. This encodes CASSHPTGTGNTIYF.

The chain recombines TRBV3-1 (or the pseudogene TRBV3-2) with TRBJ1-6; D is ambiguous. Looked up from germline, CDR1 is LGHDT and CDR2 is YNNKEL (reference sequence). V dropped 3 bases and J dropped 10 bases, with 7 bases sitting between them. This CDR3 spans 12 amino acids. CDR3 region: CASSQQVSPLHF. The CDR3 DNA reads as TGTGCCAGCAGCCAGCAGGTCTCACCCCTCCACTTT.

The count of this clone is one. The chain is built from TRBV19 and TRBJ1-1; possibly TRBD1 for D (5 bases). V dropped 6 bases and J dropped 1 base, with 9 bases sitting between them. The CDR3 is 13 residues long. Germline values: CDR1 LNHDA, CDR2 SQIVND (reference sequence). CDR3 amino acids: CASRSQENTEAFF. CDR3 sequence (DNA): TGTGCCAGTAGATCACAGGAGAACACTGAAGCTTTCTTT.

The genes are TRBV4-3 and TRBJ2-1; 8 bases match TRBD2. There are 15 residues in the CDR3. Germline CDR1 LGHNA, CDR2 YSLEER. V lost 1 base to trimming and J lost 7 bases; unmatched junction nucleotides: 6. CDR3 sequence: CASSQAGGAWNEQFF. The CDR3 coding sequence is TGCGCCAGCAGCCAAGCCGGGGGGGCCTGGAATGAGCAGTTCTTC.

Written as DNA, the CDR3 is TGCGCCAGCAGCCCAGTCCCGGGACAGGGAATCATTTCCGGAAACACCATATATTTT. It codes for CASSPVPGQGIISGNTIYF. J is TRBJ1-3 and V is TRBV5-1, with 9 bases lining up with TRBD1. CDR1 is SGHRS and CDR2 is YFSETQ in the germline V gene. Germline trimming cut 4 bases from V and 4 bases from J; bases unmatched to any gene: 18. The CDR3 loop spans 19 amino acids.

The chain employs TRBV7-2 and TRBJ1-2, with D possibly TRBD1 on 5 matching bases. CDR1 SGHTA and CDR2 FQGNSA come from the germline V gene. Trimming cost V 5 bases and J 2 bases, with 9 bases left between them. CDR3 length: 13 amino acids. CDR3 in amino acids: CASSAGPNYGYTF. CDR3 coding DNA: TGTGCCAGCAGCGCGGGACCGAACTATGGCTACACCTTC.

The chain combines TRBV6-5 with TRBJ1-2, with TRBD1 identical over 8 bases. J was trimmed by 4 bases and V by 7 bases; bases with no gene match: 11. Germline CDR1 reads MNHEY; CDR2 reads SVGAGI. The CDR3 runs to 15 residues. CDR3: CASTSQGGRVYGYTF. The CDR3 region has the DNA TGTGCCAGCACCTCACAGGGGGGTAGGGTCTATGGCTACACCTTC.